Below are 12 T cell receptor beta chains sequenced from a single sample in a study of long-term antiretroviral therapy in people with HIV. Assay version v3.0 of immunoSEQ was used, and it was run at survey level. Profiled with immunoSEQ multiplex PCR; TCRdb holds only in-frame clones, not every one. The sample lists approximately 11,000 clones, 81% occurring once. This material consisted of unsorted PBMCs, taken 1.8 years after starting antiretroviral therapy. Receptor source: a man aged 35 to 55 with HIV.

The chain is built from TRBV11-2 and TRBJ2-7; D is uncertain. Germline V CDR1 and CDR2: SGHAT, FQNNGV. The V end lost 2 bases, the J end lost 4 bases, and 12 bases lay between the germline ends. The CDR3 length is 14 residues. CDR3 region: CASSLLSAGYEQYF. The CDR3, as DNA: TGTGCCAGCAGCTTATTATCCGCAGGATACGAGCAGTACTTC.

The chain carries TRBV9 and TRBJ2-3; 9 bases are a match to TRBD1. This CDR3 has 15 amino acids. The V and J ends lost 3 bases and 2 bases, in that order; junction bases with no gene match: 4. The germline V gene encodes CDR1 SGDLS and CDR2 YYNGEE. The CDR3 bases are TGTGCCAGCAGCGGGCGGGACAGGGTCACAGATACGCAGTATTTT. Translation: CASSGRDRVTDTQYF. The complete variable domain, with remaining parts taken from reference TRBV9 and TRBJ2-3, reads DSGVTQTPKHLITATGQRVTLRCSPRSGDLSVYWYQQSLDQGLQFLIQYYNGEERAKGNILERFSAQQFPDLHSELNLSSLELGDSALYFCASSGRDRVTDTQYFGPGTRLTVL.

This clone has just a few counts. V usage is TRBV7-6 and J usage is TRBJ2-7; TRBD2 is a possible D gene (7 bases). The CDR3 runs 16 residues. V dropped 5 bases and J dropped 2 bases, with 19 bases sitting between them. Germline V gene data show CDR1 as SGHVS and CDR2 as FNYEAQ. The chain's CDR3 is CASSPGHRGRAYEQYF. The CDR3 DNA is TGTGCCAGCAGCCCGGGACATCGAGGGAGGGCCTACGAGCAGTACTTC.

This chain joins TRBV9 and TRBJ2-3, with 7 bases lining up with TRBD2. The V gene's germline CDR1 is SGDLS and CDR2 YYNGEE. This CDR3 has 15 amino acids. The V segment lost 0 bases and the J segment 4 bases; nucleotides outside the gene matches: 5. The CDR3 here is CASSVAGGSSDTQYF. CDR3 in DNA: TGTGCCAGCAGCGTAGCGGGAGGTTCATCAGATACGCAGTATTTT.

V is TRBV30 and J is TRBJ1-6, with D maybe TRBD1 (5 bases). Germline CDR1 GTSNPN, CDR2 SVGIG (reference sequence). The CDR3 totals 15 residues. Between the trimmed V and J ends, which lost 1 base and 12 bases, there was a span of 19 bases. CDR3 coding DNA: TGTGCCTGGAGTGGCAGGGACCGCATCATTATACCCCTCCACTTT. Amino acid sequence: CAWSGRDRIIIPLHF.

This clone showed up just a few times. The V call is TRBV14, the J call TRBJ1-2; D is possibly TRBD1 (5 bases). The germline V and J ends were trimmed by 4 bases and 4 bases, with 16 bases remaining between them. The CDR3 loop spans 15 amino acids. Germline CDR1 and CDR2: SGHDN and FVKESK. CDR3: CASSPVRGVGYGYTF. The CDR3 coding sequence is TGTGCCAGCAGCCCGGTGCGGGGGGTGGGCTATGGCTACACCTTC.

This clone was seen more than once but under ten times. CDR3 nucleotide sequence: TGCGCCAGCAGCCGACAGGGGAGAGGCACCGGGGAGCTGTTTTTT. It yields the protein CASSRQGRGTGELFF. This chain joins TRBV10-2 and TRBJ2-2, with 8 bases fitting TRBD1. V lost 6 bases to trimming and J lost 4 bases; unmatched junction nucleotides: 7. This CDR3 has 15 amino acids. Germline CDR1 WSHSY, CDR2 SAAADI.

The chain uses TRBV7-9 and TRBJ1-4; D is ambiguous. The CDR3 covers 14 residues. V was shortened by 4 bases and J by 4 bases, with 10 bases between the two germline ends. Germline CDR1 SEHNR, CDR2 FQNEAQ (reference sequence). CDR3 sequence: CASSSGGNNEKLFF. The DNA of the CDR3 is TGTGCCAGCAGCTCGGGAGGGAATAATGAAAAACTGTTTTTT.

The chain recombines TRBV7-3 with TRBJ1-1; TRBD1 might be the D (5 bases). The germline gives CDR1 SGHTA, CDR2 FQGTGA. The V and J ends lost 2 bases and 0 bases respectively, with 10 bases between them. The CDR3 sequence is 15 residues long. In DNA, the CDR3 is TGTGCCAGCAGCTTAGACAGCGGGATGAACACTGAAGCTTTCTTT. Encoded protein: CASSLDSGMNTEAFF.

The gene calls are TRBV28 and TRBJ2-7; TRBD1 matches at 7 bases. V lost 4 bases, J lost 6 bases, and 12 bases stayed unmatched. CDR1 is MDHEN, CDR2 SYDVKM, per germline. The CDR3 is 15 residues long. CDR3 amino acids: CASSSRQGGSREQYF. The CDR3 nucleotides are TGTGCCAGCAGTTCCAGACAGGGTGGTAGCCGCGAGCAGTACTTC.

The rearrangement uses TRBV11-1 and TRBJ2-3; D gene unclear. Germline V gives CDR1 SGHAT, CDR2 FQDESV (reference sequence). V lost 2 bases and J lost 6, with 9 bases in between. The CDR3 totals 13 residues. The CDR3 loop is CASSLNPPDTQYF. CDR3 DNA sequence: TGTGCCAGCAGCTTAAATCCTCCCGATACGCAGTATTTT.

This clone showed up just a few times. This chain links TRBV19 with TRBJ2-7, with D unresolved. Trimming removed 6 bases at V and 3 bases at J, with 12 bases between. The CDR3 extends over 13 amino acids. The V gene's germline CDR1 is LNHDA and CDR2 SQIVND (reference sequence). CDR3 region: CASSPTPHYEQYF. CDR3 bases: TGTGCCAGTAGCCCTACTCCCCACTACGAGCAGTACTTC.